Shown below are 20 T cell receptor beta chains from a single sample sequenced in a study of cytomegalovirus exposure and HLA in healthy donors. In the PCR, 60 Vbeta and 13 Jbeta primers were used. Libraries were prepared by immunoSEQ multiplex PCR; TCRdb keeps only in-frame clonotypes and omits some of them. The sample contains 150,000 to 200,000 clones, over 80% of which appear only once. Sequenced input: PBMCs. These receptors originate from a man in his forties or fifties in good health and CMV-seropositive.

The chain couples TRBV11-2 to TRBJ2-5, with D hard to call. Judging by the DNA end, TRBJ2-7 fits better; the J call may be wrong. In germline, CDR1 is SGHAT, CDR2 FQNNGV. The CDR3 loop spans 14 amino acids. As DNA, the CDR3 is TGTGCCAGCAGCTTAGACATACTCTCCTACGAGCAGTACTTC. Amino acid sequence: CASSLDILSYEQYF.

This clone occurred a few times. This chain links TRBV11-2 with TRBJ2-2, with TRBD2 matching over 13 bases. The CDR3 totals 16 residues. Germline V gives CDR1 SGHAT, CDR2 FQNNGV. The J segment lost 5 bases and the V segment lost 7 bases, leaving 7 bases of the junction unmatched. As DNA, the CDR3 is TGTGCCAGCAACGGACTAGCGGGAGTGGTGACCGGGGAGCTGTTTTTT. Protein product: CASNGLAGVVTGELFF.

This clone was recorded once. One end of the junction varies from germline; a read error may be responsible. This chain joins TRBV7-9 and TRBJ2-3; TRBD2 agrees at 8 bases. The CDR3 is 14 amino acids. The germline gives CDR1 SEHNR, CDR2 FQNEAQ (reference sequence). The CDR3 reads CSSSFPGLGDTQYF. In nucleotides, the CDR3 is TGTTCCAGCAGCTTCCCGGGACTAGGGGATACGCAGTATTTT. The whole variable domain, filled in from reference TRBV7-9 and TRBJ2-3, reads DTGVSQNPRHKITKRGQNVTFRCDPISEHNRLYWYRQTLGQGPEFLTYFQNEAQLEKSRLLSDRFSAERPKGSFSTLEIQRTEQGDSAMYLCSSSFPGLGDTQYFGPGTRLTVL.

A single count supports this clone. The chain is built from TRBV6-5 and TRBJ2-3, with 9 bases lining up with TRBD2. CDR1 is MNHEY, CDR2 SVGAGI, per germline. V gave up 8 bases and J gave up 1 base; unmatched junction bases: 1. The length of the CDR3 is 13 residues. CDR3 amino acids: CASRTSGTDTQYF. The CDR3, as DNA: TGTGCCAGCCGGACTAGCGGCACAGATACGCAGTATTTT.

The chain has TRBV5-1 and TRBJ1-2, with 12 bases aligning to TRBD1. Germline trimming cut 0 bases from V and 4 bases from J; bases unmatched to any gene: 4. CDR1 SGHRS and CDR2 YFSETQ come from the germline V gene. The CDR3 length is 16 residues. In DNA, the CDR3 is TGCGCCAGCAGCTTGGGGGGACAGGGGGCGCGCTATGGCTACACCTTC. This encodes CASSLGGQGARYGYTF. The full variable domain, completed using reference TRBV5-1 and TRBJ1-2, is KAGVTQTPRYLIKTRGQQVTLSCSPISGHRSVSWYQQTPGQGLQFLFEYFSETQRNKGNFPGRFSGRQFSNSRSEMNVSTLELGDSALYLCASSLGGQGARYGYTFGSGTRLTVV.

The chain employs TRBV9 and TRBJ2-3; 7 bases are shared with TRBD1. V was pared by 0 bases and J by 1 base, with 2 bases of the junction left unmatched. The length of the CDR3 is 15 residues. Germline loops: CDR1 SGDLS, CDR2 YYNGEE. The CDR3 is CASSVEGARTDTQYF. Here the CDR3 DNA reads TGTGCCAGCAGCGTAGAGGGGGCGCGCACAGATACGCAGTATTTT. Drawing the rest from reference TRBV9 and TRBJ2-3, the complete variable domain is DSGVTQTPKHLITATGQRVTLRCSPRSGDLSVYWYQQSLDQGLQFLIQYYNGEERAKGNILERFSAQQFPDLHSELNLSSLELGDSALYFCASSVEGARTDTQYFGPGTRLTVL.

The chain combines TRBV28 with TRBJ2-7; D gene ambiguous. The CDR3 contains 14 residues. Per the germline V gene, CDR1 is MDHEN and CDR2 is SYDVKM. V lost 6 bases, J lost 6 bases, and 18 bases lay in between. For the CDR3, the DNA is TGTGCCAGCAGGGCCCCGGGTCCCGGTGGCGAGCAGTACTTC. It translates to CASRAPGPGGEQYF. Combining the CDR3 with reference TRBV28 and TRBJ2-7 gives the whole variable domain DVKVTQSSRYLVKRTGEKVFLECVQDMDHENMFWYRQDPGLGLRLIYFSYDVKMKEKGDIPEGYSVSREKKERFSLILESASTNQTSMYLCASRAPGPGGEQYFGPGTRLTVT.

As to this clone: This sample includes further DNA sequences coding for the same CDR3. The chain uses TRBV27 and TRBJ2-3; TRBD2 is a possible D gene (6 bases). Trimming stripped 7 bases from V and 5 bases from J, with 19 bases between. CDR3 length equals 15 residues. Germline assignment: CDR1 MNHEY and CDR2 SMNVEV (reference sequence). CDR3 sequence: CASTPGRGRGDTQYF. CDR3 sequence (DNA): TGTGCCAGCACCCCCGGGCGGGGCCGAGGAGATACGCAGTATTTT.

V and J are TRBV19 and TRBJ1-2; D is possibly TRBD1 (5 bases). Trimming left V 3 bases short and J 0 bases short, with 8 bases between. The CDR3 length is 14 residues. Looked up from germline, CDR1 is LNHDA and CDR2 is SQIVND (reference sequence). CDR3 bases: TGTGCCAGTAGTATGGGCAGGGCTAACTATGGCTACACCTTC. This sequence encodes CASSMGRANYGYTF.

This chain joins TRBV30 and TRBJ1-1; 11 bases match TRBD1. V lost 0 bases to trimming and J lost 6 bases; unmatched junction nucleotides: 9. Germline V gene data show CDR1 as GTSNPN and CDR2 as SVGIG (reference sequence). The CDR3 spans 16 residues. The CDR3 region has the DNA TGTGCCTGGAGTGTACTGCGGGGACAGGGGGGTTCTGAAGCTTTCTTT. The encoded protein is CAWSVLRGQGGSEAFF.

The CDR3 reads CASSFSGGGSYEQYF. The CDR3 DNA reads as TGCGCCAGCAGCTTCTCCGGGGGGGGATCCTACGAGCAGTACTTC. The rearrangement links TRBV5-1 to TRBJ2-7; 8 nucleotides align to TRBD2. V was pared by 2 bases and J by 1 base, with 5 bases of the junction left unmatched. The germline V gene encodes CDR1 SGHRS and CDR2 YFSETQ. The CDR3 runs to 15 residues. The full variable domain, rest sourced from reference TRBV5-1 and TRBJ2-7, is KAGVTQTPRYLIKTRGQQVTLSCSPISGHRSVSWYQQTPGQGLQFLFEYFSETQRNKGNFPGRFSGRQFSNSRSEMNVSTLELGDSALYLCASSFSGGGSYEQYFGPGTRLTVT.

The chain joins TRBV2 to TRBJ1-1; no firm D call. V lost 7 bases to trimming and J lost 1 base, with 10 bases between them. Germline CDR1 is SNHLY and CDR2 is FYNNEI. The CDR3 runs 13 residues. In nucleotides, the CDR3 is TGTGCCAGCAATTATATTTCGAACACTGAAGCTTTCTTT. It encodes CASNYISNTEAFF.

The J gene is TRBJ2-1, the V gene TRBV2, with D possibly being TRBD2 (6 bases). Germline assignment: CDR1 SNHLY and CDR2 FYNNEI. CDR3 length equals 15 residues. Written as DNA, the CDR3 is TGTGTCCTCCGGGCGGGGCGTAACTCCTACAATGAGCAGTTCTTC. This gives the protein CVLRAGRNSYNEQFF.

This clone has a handful of counts. In DNA form, the CDR3 reads TGTGCCAGCAGTTCCGGACAGATGAACACTGAAGCTTTCTTT. Translating gives CASSSGQMNTEAFF. The chain uses TRBV6-1 and TRBJ1-1; a possible D gene is TRBD1 (6 bases). The germline CDR1 and CDR2 sequences are MNHNS and SASEGT. V lost 5 bases, J lost 0 bases, and 10 bases lay in between. This CDR3 spans 14 amino acids.

The chain recombines TRBV11-3 with TRBJ2-1; 7 bases line up with TRBD2. CDR1 and CDR2 (germline): SGHNT, YENEEA. J gave up 7 bases and V 3 bases, and 9 bases lay outside the gene matches. The CDR3 has 15 residues. The CDR3 loop is CASSFGGGGWNEQFF. CDR3 sequence (DNA): TGTGCCAGCAGCTTTGGCGGGGGAGGATGGAATGAGCAGTTCTTC.

This clone has a handful of counts. The rearrangement links TRBV7-9 to TRBJ2-7; D possibly corresponds to TRBD2 (6 bases). The germline CDR1 and CDR2 sequences are SEHNR and FQNEAQ (reference sequence). This CDR3 is built from 13 residues. Trimming left V 5 bases short and J 7 bases short, with 15 bases between. This CDR3 reads CASSPSGGREQYF. The CDR3 coding sequence is TGTGCCAGCAGCCCCAGTGGTGGGAGGGAGCAGTACTTC.

This chain joins TRBV6-1 and TRBJ2-5; D gene uncertain. Trimming left V 3 bases short and J 0 bases short, with 8 bases between. The CDR3 extends over 14 amino acids. CDR1 is MNHNS and CDR2 is SASEGT in the germline V gene. The CDR3 protein is CASSERLNQETQYF. The CDR3 nucleotides read TGTGCCAGCAGTGAGAGACTTAACCAAGAGACCCAGTACTTC.

The genes are TRBV7-2 and TRBJ2-7, with 10 bases lining up with TRBD2. CDR3 length: 15 amino acids. The germline V gene encodes CDR1 SGHTA and CDR2 FQGNSA. The V segment lost 3 bases and the J segment 4 bases; nucleotides outside the gene matches: 6. The CDR3 sequence is CASSFSGLAVYEQYF. The CDR3 DNA sequence: TGTGCCAGCAGCTTTAGCGGACTAGCGGTGTACGAGCAGTACTTC.

The chain uses TRBV5-1 and TRBJ1-6; 9 bases match TRBD1. CDR3 length equals 15 residues. V was pared by 5 bases and J by 6 bases, with 6 bases of the junction left unmatched. CDR1 is SGHRS and CDR2 is YFSETQ in the germline V gene. CDR3 amino acids: CASSLGTGSNSPLHF. CDR3 DNA: TGCGCCAGCAGTCTGGGGACAGGGAGTAATTCACCCCTCCACTTT.

The chain employs TRBV12-5 and TRBJ1-5; TRBD1 agrees at 7 bases. CDR1 and CDR2 (germline): LGHNT, FRNRAP. The CDR3 totals 14 residues. V shed 3 bases, J shed 2 bases, and the junction held 1 base outside the gene matches. CDR3 loop: CASGFTGGNQPQHF. The CDR3 DNA reads TGTGCTAGTGGTTTCACAGGGGGCAATCAGCCCCAGCATTTT. Variable domain in full (rest from reference TRBV12-5 and TRBJ1-5): DARVTQTPRHKVTEMGQEVTMRCQPILGHNTVFWYRQTMMQGLELLAYFRNRAPLDDSGMPKDRFSAEMPDATLATLKIQPSEPRDSAVYFCASGFTGGNQPQHFGDGTRLSIL.